This TCR beta chain was captured in a study of cytomegalovirus exposure and HLA in healthy donors. Study-wide results and limits: Despite most TCR sequences being rare, some public TCRs occurred in many donors. Later analysis indicated greater clonal expansion among HLA-associated TCR beta chains than among equally common other chains. Through in vitro validation, three CMV-associated chains were shown to be specific for CMV antigens.

PCR involved 60 Vbeta and 13 Jbeta primers. TCRdb keeps only in-frame clones here, not all; method: immunoSEQ multiplex PCR. The sample lists tens of thousands of clones, around 77% occurring once. The CDR3 runs to 13 residues. Germline CDR1 SQVTM, CDR2 ANQGSEA. With regard to this clone: Its antigen remains unidentified.

What was sequenced was PBMCs. The clonotype comes from a man aged 30 to 39 in good health and CMV-seronegative. This chain links TRBV29-1 with TRBJ2-5; 9 bases are a match to TRBD1. The J call may be mistaken, given a closer DNA end match to TRBJ2-7. The chain's CDR3 is CSVGQTGGYEQYF. In DNA form, the CDR3 reads TGCAGCGTTGGCCAGACAGGGGGTTACGAGCAGTACTTC.